The 20 T cell receptor beta chains below come from one sample, sequenced in a study of human T cells and chemical hapten exposure (dated by TCRdb to the early 2020s). Total RNA was extracted from unfractionated whole blood collected in Tempus Blood RNA tubes. Library generation was performed with 5' RACE. Sequenced on an Illumina MiSeq. TCRdb itself trimmed the public reads at Q25 with fastp, ran MiXCR and retained productive beta chains. CDR3 protein duplicates are merged, each entry listing the most common genes and DNA. The sample contains 120,000 to 150,000 distinct CDR3 sequences, approximately 4% of them found a single time. Together, the top ten hold over 1.2% of the sample. The receptors were sampled from a female donor in good health.

The gene calls are TRBV6-5 and TRBJ2-3, with 8 bases matching TRBD2. Germline-derived CDR1 and CDR2 are MNHEY and SVGAGI. Trimming cost V 6 bases and J 6 bases; bases outside gene matches: 8. There are 14 residues in the CDR3. As DNA, the CDR3 is TGTGCCAGCAGACGGGGGGGCCGAGGTGATACGCAGTATTTT. Translated: CASRRGGRGDTQYF.

Regarding this clonotype: A much larger clonotype is one base distant, so this may be a read error. The V call is TRBV29-1, the J call TRBJ1-5; no reliable D call. This CDR3 region has 15 residues. Looked up from germline, CDR1 is SQVTM and CDR2 is ANQGSEA. CDR3 DNA sequence: TGCAGCGTTGAACTCGGGGAGAATGGCAATCAGCACCAGCATTTT. Its translation is CSVELGENGNQHQHF.

This clonotype was seen ten or more times. The chain employs TRBV12-3 or TRBV12-4 and TRBJ2-7, with D perhaps TRBD1 (6 bases). V lost 8 bases and J lost 1, with 9 bases in between. This CDR3 has 12 amino acids. DNA for the CDR3: TGTGCCAGCGGGGACATTTCCTACGAGCAGTACTTC. Translating gives CASGDISYEQYF.

There are many counts of this clonotype. The chain is built from TRBV3-1 and TRBJ1-1; 7 nucleotides align to TRBD1. The CDR3 consists of 16 residues. J gave up 1 base and V 4 bases, and 9 bases lay outside the gene matches. From germline, CDR1 is LGHDT and CDR2 YNNKEL (reference sequence). The CDR3 sequence is CASSRRQGTKNTEAFF. The CDR3 coding sequence is TGTGCCAGCAGCCGGAGACAGGGAACAAAGAACACTGAAGCTTTCTTT.

This clonotype appeared many times. The chain links TRBV5-1 to TRBJ2-3; D not resolved. From germline, CDR1 is SGHRS and CDR2 YFSETQ. V was shortened by 7 bases and J by 2 bases, with 20 bases between the two germline ends. CDR3 length equals 16 residues. CDR3 nucleotide sequence: TGCGCCAGCTCTCAAGGCGTAGGTCCTTCCACAGATACGCAGTATTTT. Amino acid sequence: CASSQGVGPSTDTQYF.

There are many counts of this clonotype. The junction does not match germline at one end; this may be a read error. The V and J genes are TRBV20-1 and TRBJ1-4, with 7 bases lining up with TRBD1. The length of the CDR3 is 10 residues. Per germline, CDR1 DFQATT and CDR2 SNEGSKA (reference sequence). CDR3 sequence: CSASAPGQLF. CDR3 bases: TGCAGTGCTTCCGCGCCGGGACAGCTTTTT.

This clonotype was counted at least ten times. V is TRBV25-1 and J is TRBJ2-7, with TRBD2 as a possible D gene (6 bases). V was trimmed by 6 bases and J by 2 bases, leaving 17 bases between them. The CDR3 consists of 15 residues. CDR1 is MGHDK and CDR2 is SYGVNS in the germline V gene. The CDR3 nucleotides are TGTGCCAGCAGCCCCACGGGGGTACAGACCTACGAGCAGTACTTC. It translates to CASSPTGVQTYEQYF.

This clonotype was found many times. The chain combines TRBV7-9 with TRBJ1-4; TRBD1 agrees at 10 bases. This CDR3 comprises 15 residues. Germline CDR1 reads SEHNR; CDR2 reads FQNEAQ (reference sequence). V dropped 6 bases and J dropped 6; count of bases not matched to a gene: 7. CDR3 in amino acids: CASRLDGTGDEKLFF. The CDR3 DNA sequence: TGTGCCAGCAGACTTGACGGGACAGGGGATGAAAAACTGTTTTTT. The whole variable domain, remainder taken from reference TRBV7-9 and TRBJ1-4, is DTGVSQNPRHKITKRGQNVTFRCDPISEHNRLYWYRQTLGQGPEFLTYFQNEAQLEKSRLLSDRFSAERPKGSFSTLEIQRTEQGDSAMYLCASRLDGTGDEKLFFGSGTQLSVL.

This clonotype was counted between two and nine times. A clone one base away is much larger, so this may be a read error. This chain links TRBV6-1 with TRBJ1-4; 10 positions match TRBD1. The CDR3 covers 15 residues. V shed 1 base, J shed 7 bases, and the junction held 3 bases outside the gene matches. Germline assignment: CDR1 MNHNS and CDR2 SASEGT. CDR3 amino acids: CASSEETGGCEKLFF. CDR3 sequence (DNA): TGTGCCAGCAGTGAAGAGACAGGGGGCTGTGAAAAACTGTTTTTT.

This clonotype occurred many times. The V call is TRBV10-3, the J call TRBJ2-3; D may be TRBD1 (5 bases). The CDR3 spans 15 residues. Germline V lookup: CDR1 ENHRY, CDR2 SYGVKD. Trimming cost V 5 bases and J 3 bases, with 15 bases left between them. CDR3 nucleotides: TGTGCCATCAGTCCGGACAAAACCACGACAGATACGCAGTATTTT. It encodes CAISPDKTTTDTQYF.

Concerning this clonotype: A read error may explain this, as a much larger clone is one base away. This rearrangement joins TRBV15 to TRBJ2-1, with TRBD2 matching 7 bases. Germline CDR1 and CDR2: LNHNV and YYDKDF (reference sequence). The J segment lost 6 bases and the V segment lost 5 bases, leaving 7 bases of the junction unmatched. The CDR3 runs to 14 residues. CDR3 in amino acids: CATSRAGRRNEQFF. The CDR3 DNA sequence: TGTGCCACCAGCCGAGCGGGGAGGCGCAATGAGCAGTTCTTC.

The chain employs TRBV9 and TRBJ1-3; 7 bases line up with TRBD1. CDR1 SGDLS and CDR2 YYNGEE come from the germline V gene. The J segment lost 4 bases and the V segment lost 4 bases, leaving 5 bases of the junction unmatched. This CDR3 has 14 residues. The CDR3 DNA reads TGTGCCAGCAGCCCAACAGGGGCGGGAAACACCATATATTTT. Its protein is CASSPTGAGNTIYF.

At least ten counts were recorded for this clonotype. The V and J genes are TRBV5-1 and TRBJ2-7, with TRBD1 matching over 7 bases. Germline CDR1 reads SGHRS; CDR2 reads YFSETQ. CDR3 length equals 13 residues. The J segment lost 3 bases and the V segment lost 2 bases, leaving 2 bases of the junction unmatched. As DNA, the CDR3 is TGCGCCAGCAGCTTCGGGACAGTCTACGAGCAGTACTTC. It specifies CASSFGTVYEQYF.

This clonotype was recorded many times. The chain recombines TRBV3-1 with TRBJ2-1; D is ambiguous. Germline CDR1 reads LGHDT; CDR2 reads YNNKEL (reference sequence). The CDR3 extends over 13 amino acids. V was cut by 3 bases and J by 6 bases, with 9 bases left in between. The CDR3 sequence: CASSQNLFNEQFF. The CDR3 DNA reads as TGTGCCAGCAGCCAGAATCTATTCAATGAGCAGTTCTTC.

This clonotype was found many times. This sequence joins TRBV7-9 and TRBJ2-1; D might be TRBD2 (5 bases). The CDR3 is made up of 14 amino acids. V gave up 5 bases and J gave up 6 bases, with 14 bases separating them. CDR1 and CDR2 from the germline V gene are SEHNR and FQNEAQ (reference sequence). The CDR3 sequence: CASSLRTGGNEQFF. In DNA, the CDR3 is TGTGCCAGCAGCCTCCGGACTGGAGGCAATGAGCAGTTCTTC.

This clonotype showed up many times. The chain recombines TRBV5-5 with TRBJ2-5; TRBD2 matches at 8 bases. J was trimmed by 1 base and V by 0 bases; bases with no gene match: 8. Per the germline V gene, CDR1 is SGHKS and CDR2 is YYEKEE (reference sequence). The CDR3 length is 17 residues. This CDR3 is CASSLVALAGIQETQYF. Written as DNA, the CDR3 is TGTGCCAGCAGCTTGGTAGCCCTAGCGGGTATCCAAGAGACCCAGTACTTC.

About this clonotype: A much larger clone is a single base away; this may be a read error. This chain connects TRBV6-5 to TRBJ1-2, with D maybe TRBD1 (6 bases). CDR1 MNHEY and CDR2 SVGAGI come from the germline V gene. This CDR3 has 15 amino acids. The CDR3 here is CASAIDLRGTYGYNF. The CDR3, as DNA: TGTGCCAGCGCCATCGACCTCAGGGGAACCTATGGCTACAACTTC.

This clonotype was picked up many times. The rearrangement joins TRBV28 to TRBJ1-1; D gene ambiguous. The CDR3 spans 12 residues. The V gene's germline CDR1 is MDHEN and CDR2 SYDVKM. Between the trimmed V and J ends, which lost 5 bases and 7 bases, there was a span of 11 bases. The DNA of the CDR3 is TGTGCCAGCAGTACGCTCCTTTTTGAAGCTTTCTTT. It is translated as CASSTLLFEAFF.

This clonotype was observed at least ten times. The V gene is TRBV24-1, the J gene TRBJ1-5, with D unresolved. The CDR3 has 14 amino acids. V lost 0 bases and J 5 bases, leaving 7 bases between the germline ends. Germline-derived CDR1 and CDR2 are KGHDR and SFDVKD. Here the CDR3 reads CATSDLSSDQPQHF. In nucleotides, the CDR3 is TGTGCCACCAGTGATTTGTCTTCCGATCAGCCCCAGCATTTT.

This clonotype was detected ten times or more. V is TRBV7-3 and J is TRBJ1-5; a possible D gene is TRBD1 (5 bases). In germline, CDR1 is SGHTA, CDR2 FQGTGA. This CDR3 contains 15 residues. Between the trimmed V and J ends, which lost 4 bases and 3 bases, there was a span of 13 bases. The CDR3 spells CASSSSGTNNQPQHF. In DNA form, the CDR3 reads TGTGCCAGCAGCTCCTCTGGGACTAACAATCAGCCCCAGCATTTT. Full variable domain (missing parts from reference TRBV7-3 and TRBJ1-5): GAGVSQTPSNKVTEKGKYVELRCDPISGHTALYWYRQSLGQGPEFLIYFQGTGAADDSGLPNDRFFAVRPEGSVSTLKIQRTERGDSAVYLCASSSSGTNNQPQHFGDGTRLSIL.